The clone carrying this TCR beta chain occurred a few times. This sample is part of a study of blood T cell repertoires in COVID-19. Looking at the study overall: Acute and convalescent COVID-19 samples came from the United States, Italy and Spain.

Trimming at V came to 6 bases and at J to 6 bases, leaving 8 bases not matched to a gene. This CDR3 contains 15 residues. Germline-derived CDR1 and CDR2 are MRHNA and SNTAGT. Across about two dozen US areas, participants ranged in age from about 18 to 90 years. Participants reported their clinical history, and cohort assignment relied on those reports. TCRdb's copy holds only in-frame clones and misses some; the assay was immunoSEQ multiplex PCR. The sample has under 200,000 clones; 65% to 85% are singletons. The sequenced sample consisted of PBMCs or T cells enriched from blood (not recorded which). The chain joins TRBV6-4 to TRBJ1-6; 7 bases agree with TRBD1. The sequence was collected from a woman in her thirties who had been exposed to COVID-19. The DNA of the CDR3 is TGTGCCAGCAGAGTTTCCGGGACAGTTAATTCACCCCTCCACTTT. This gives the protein CASRVSGTVNSPLHF.